The source of this TCR beta chain is a study of OX40 agonist ivuxolimab in advanced cancers. CDR3 length: 17 residues. Per germline, CDR1 SQVTM and CDR2 ANQGSEA. Trimming pared 1 base from V and 4 bases from J, leaving 20 bases between. Clones were read by immunoSEQ multiplex PCR, and TCRdb kept only the in-frame ones, dropping some. The table shows under 80,000 clones, with around 90% occurring only once. This clone showed up just a few times. The sequence was collected from an adult with an advanced solid tumor such as melanoma, head and neck, liver or kidney cancer. The material sequenced was CD4+ or CD8+ T cells sorted from blood, taken in a trial of the OX40 agonist ivuxolimab. This sequence joins TRBV29-1 and TRBJ1-3; tentative D call: TRBD1 (5 bases). The CDR3 is CSVEVPQGLGDGNTIYF. CDR3 bases: TGCAGCGTTGAAGTTCCCCAGGGCCTCGGAGACGGAAACACCATATATTTT.